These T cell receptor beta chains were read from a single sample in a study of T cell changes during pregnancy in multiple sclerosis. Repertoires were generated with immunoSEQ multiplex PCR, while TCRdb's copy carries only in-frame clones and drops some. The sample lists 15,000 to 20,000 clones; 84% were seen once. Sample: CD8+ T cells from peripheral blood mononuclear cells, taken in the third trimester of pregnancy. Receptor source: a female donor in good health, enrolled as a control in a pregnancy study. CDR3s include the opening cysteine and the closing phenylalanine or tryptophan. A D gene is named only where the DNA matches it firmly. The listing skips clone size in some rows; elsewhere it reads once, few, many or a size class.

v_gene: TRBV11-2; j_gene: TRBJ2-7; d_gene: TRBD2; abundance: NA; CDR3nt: TGTGCCAGCAGCCCCCCGACGGGAGGGGACTACGAGCAGTACTTC; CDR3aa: CASSPPTGGDYEQYF
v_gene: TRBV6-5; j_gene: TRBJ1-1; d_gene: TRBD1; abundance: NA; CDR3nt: TGTGCCAGCAGTTACGACAGGGAGGTGGCTGAAGCTTTCTTT; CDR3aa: CASSYDREVAEAFF
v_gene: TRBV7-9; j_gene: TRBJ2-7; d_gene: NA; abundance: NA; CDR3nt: TGTGCCAGCAGCTTTTCGGGGGGCCCCAGCTCCTACGAGCAGTACTTC; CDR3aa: CASSFSGGPSSYEQYF
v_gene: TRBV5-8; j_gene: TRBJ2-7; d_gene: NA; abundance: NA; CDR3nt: TGTGCCAGCAGCTGGGGCGGGGCCTCCGAGCAGTACTTC; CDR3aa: CASSWGGASEQYF
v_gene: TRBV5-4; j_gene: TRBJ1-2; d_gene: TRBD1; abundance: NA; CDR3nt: TGTGCCAGCAGCCCTGGGGGGACAGGGAATGGCTACACCTTC; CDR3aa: CASSPGGTGNGYTF
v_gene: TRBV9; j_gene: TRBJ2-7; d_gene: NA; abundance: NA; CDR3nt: TGTGCCAGCAGCGTAGGGGGGGGCGATTACGAGCAGTACTTC; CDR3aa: CASSVGGGDYEQYF
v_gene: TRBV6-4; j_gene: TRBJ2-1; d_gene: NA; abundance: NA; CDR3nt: TGTGCCAGCAGTGAATCCGAGACCTACAATGAGCAGTTCTTC; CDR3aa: CASSESETYNEQFF
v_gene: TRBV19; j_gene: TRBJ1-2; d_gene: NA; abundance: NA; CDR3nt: TGTGCCAGTAGTATTGGTACGGGGGAGGATGGCTACACCTTC; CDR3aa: CASSIGTGEDGYTF
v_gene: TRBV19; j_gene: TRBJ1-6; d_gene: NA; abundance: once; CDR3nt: TGTGCCAGTACCCCGACAGGTTTGGGGAATTCACCCCTCCACTTT; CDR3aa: CASTPTGLGNSPLHF
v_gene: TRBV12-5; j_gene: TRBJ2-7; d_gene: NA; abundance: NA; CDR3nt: TGTGCTAGTGGTTGGACTCGTGAGCAGTACTTC; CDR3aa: CASGWTREQYF
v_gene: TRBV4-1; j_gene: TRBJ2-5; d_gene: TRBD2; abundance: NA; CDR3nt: TGCGCCAGCAGCCAAGTCGGCGGGGGGGCCGGGGAGACCCAGTACTTC; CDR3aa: CASSQVGGGAGETQYF
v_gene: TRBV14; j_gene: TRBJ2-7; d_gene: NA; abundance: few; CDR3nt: TGTGCCAGCAGTCATGAGGGCCCCTACGAGCAGTACTTC; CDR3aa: CASSHEGPYEQYF
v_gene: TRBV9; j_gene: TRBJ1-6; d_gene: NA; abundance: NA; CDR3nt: TGTGCCAGCAGCGTAGAAGGGGCCGGAGATTCACCCCTCCACTTT; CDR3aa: CASSVEGAGDSPLHF
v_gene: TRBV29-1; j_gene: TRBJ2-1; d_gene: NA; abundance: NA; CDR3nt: TGCAGCGTTTCAGGGTCAAGAGTCAATGAGCAGTTCTTC; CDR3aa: CSVSGSRVNEQFF
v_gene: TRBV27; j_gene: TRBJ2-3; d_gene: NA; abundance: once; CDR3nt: TGTGCCAGCATAGCGTCACCAGATACGCAGTATTTT; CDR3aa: CASIASPDTQYF
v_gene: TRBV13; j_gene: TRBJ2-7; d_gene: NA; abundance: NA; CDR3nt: TGTGCCAGCAGCGATGCGGACTACCACTACGAGCAGTACTTC; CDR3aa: CASSDADYHYEQYF
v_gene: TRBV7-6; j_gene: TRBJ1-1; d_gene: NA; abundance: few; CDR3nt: TGTGCCAGCAGCTTAGGGGCGCACACTGAAGCTTTCTTT; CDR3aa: CASSLGAHTEAFF
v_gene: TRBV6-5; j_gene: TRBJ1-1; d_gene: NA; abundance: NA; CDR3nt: TGTGCCAGCAGTTACCTACAGGGTGGCACTGAAGCTTTCTTT; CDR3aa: CASSYLQGGTEAFF
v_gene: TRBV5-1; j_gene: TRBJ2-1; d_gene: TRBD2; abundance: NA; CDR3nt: TGCGCCAGCAGCTTGGAACTTTGGGCTAGCGGGAACAATGAGCAGTTCTTC; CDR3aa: CASSLELWASGNNEQFF
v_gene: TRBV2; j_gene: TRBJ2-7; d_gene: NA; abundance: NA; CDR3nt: NA; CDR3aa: CASSGFGQGRRGSYEQYF
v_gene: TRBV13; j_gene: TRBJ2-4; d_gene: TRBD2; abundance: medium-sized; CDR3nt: TGTGCCAGCAGCTTAGAGGGCTCTAGCGGGGGGACCCTAGCCAAAAACATTCAGTACTTC; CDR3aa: CASSLEGSSGGTLAKNIQYF
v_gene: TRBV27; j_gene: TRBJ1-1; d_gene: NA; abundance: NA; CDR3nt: TGTGCCAGCAGTTTGGGGAGGGGAGCTGAAGCTTTCTTT; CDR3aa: CASSLGRGAEAFF
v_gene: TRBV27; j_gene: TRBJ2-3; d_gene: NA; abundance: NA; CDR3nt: TGTGCCAGCGGAAGGGTCGGACTCAACACAGATACGCAGTATTTT; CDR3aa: CASGRVGLNTDTQYF
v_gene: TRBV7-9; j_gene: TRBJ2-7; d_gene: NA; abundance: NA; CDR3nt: TGTGCCAGCAGCCCCTCCCAGGGAAGAGTAGTCGAGCAGTACTTC; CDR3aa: CASSPSQGRVVEQYF
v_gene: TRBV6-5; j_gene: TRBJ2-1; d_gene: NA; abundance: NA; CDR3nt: TGTGCCAGCAGCTATGACTCGAATGAGCAGTTCTTC; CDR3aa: CASSYDSNEQFF
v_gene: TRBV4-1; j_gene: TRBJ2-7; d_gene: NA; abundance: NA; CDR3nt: TGCGCCAGCAGCCAAGATCGGTGGGGGGGCCCCTCGGACGAGCAGTACTTC; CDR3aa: CASSQDRWGGPSDEQYF
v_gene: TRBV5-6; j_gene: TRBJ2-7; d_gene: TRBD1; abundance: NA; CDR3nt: TGTGCCAGCACAGGGGGACAGACGTACGAGCAGTACTTC; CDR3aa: CASTGGQTYEQYF
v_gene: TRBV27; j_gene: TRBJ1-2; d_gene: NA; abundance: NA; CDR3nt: TGTGCCAGCAGTTTAGGGGGGGCTGCAGACTATGGCTACACCTTC; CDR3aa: CASSLGGAADYGYTF
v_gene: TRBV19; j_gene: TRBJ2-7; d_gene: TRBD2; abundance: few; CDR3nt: TGTGCCAGTAGTGGACTAGCGGGAGGGCCCGAGCAGTACTTC; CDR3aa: CASSGLAGGPEQYF
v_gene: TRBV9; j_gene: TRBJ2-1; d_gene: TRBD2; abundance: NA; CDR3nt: TGTGCCAGCAGCGTGATTGACTACCTGACTAGCGGACAAAACAATGAGCAGTTCTTC; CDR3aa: CASSVIDYLTSGQNNEQFF
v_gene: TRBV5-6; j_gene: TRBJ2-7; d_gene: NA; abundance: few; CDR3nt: TGTGCCAGCAGCTTGGGGGCAGAGTACGAGCAGTACTTC; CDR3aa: CASSLGAEYEQYF
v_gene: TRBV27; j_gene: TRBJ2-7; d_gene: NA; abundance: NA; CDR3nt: TGTGCCAGCGGGTTAGGGGCAATCAACGAGCAGTACTTC; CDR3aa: CASGLGAINEQYF
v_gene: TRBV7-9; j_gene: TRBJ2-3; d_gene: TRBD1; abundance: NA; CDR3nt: TGTGCCAGTGGGGTCCTCGACAGGGGGCAAACAGATACGCAGTATTTT; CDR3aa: CASGVLDRGQTDTQYF
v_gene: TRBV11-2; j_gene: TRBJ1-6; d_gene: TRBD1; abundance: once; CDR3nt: TGTGCCAGCAGCTTATGGGGACAGGGAAATTCACCCCTCCACTTT; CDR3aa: CASSLWGQGNSPLHF
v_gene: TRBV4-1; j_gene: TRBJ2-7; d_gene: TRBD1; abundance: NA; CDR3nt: TGCGCCAGCGGGGCCGGGACAGGGTACGAGCAGTACTTC; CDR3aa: CASGAGTGYEQYF
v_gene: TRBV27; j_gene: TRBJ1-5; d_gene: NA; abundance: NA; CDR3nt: TGTGCCAGCAGTTCACAGGGCCCCAGGCCCCAGCATTTT; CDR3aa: CASSSQGPRPQHF
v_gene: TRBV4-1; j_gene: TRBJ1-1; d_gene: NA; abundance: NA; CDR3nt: TGCGCCAGCAGCCAAGGGGGGCGAACTGAAGCTTTCTTT; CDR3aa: CASSQGGRTEAFF
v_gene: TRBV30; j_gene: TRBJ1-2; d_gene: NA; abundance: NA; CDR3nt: TGTGCCTGGAACCTGGAGGGTCTTCCGCCTGGCTACACCTTC; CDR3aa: CAWNLEGLPPGYTF
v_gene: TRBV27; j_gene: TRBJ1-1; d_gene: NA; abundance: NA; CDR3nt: TGTGCCAGCAGTTTGACAGTGAACACTGAAGCTTTCTTT; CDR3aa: CASSLTVNTEAFF
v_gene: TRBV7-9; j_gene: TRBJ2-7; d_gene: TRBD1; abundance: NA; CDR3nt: TGTGCCAGCAGCACCCGAGGGGACAGGGGCCTCTCCCTCTCCTACGAGCAGTACTTC; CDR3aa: CASSTRGDRGLSLSYEQYF
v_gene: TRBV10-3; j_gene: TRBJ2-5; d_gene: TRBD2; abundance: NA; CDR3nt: TGTGCCACTGGGACTAGCGGAAACCAAGAGACCCAGTACTTC; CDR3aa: CATGTSGNQETQYF
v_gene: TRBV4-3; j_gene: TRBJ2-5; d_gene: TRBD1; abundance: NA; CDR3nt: TGCGCCAGCAGCCAAGATTGGGCCGGGACAGCAGAGACCCAGTACTTC; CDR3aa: CASSQDWAGTAETQYF
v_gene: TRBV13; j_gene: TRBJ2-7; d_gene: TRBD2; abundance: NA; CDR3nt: TGTGCCAGCAGCTCTGATAGCGGGCGGAGTGAGCAGTACTTC; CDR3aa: CASSSDSGRSEQYF
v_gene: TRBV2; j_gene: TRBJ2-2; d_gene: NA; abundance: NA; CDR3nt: TGTGCCAGCACCCTTAACACCGGGGAGCTGTTTTTT; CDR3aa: CASTLNTGELFF
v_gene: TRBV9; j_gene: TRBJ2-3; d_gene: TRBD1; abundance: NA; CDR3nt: TGTGCCAGCAGCACCTGGACAGGGACAGATACGCAGTATTTT; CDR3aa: CASSTWTGTDTQYF
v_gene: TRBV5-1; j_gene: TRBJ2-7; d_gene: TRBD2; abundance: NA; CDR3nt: TGCGCCAGCAGCTTCGGACTAGCGGGACACTTCTCCTACGAGCAGTACTTC; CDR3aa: CASSFGLAGHFSYEQYF
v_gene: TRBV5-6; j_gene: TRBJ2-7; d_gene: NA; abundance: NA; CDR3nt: TGTGCCAGCAGCCGGGACGGGACTCCCTACGAGCAGTACTTC; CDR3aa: CASSRDGTPYEQYF
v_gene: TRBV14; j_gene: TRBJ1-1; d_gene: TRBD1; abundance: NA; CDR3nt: TGTGCCAGCAGCTTACGGACAGGGGACACTGAAGCTTTCTTT; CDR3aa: CASSLRTGDTEAFF
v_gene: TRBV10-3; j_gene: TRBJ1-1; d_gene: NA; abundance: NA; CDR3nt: TGTGCCATCAGTCCCTCCGGGGGCACTGAAGCTTTCTTT; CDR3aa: CAISPSGGTEAFF
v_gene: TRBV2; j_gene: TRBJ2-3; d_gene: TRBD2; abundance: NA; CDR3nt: TGTGCCACAAGACGACTAGCGGGAGTAGATACGCAGTATTTT; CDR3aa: CATRRLAGVDTQYF
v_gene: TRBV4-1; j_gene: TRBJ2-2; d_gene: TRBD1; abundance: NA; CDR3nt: TGCGCCAGCAGCCAAGATAGGGGGACAGGGAAGTCCGGGGAGCTGTTTTTT; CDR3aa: CASSQDRGTGKSGELFF
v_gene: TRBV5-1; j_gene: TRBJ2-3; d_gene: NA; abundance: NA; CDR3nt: TGCGCCAGCAGCTTGGCTCCGGGGAAGGGCACAGATACGCAGTATTTT; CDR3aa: CASSLAPGKGTDTQYF
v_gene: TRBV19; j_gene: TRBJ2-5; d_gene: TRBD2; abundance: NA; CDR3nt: TGTGCCAGTAGGATCGATAGCGGGACCCTCGGGACCCAGTACTTC; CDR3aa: CASRIDSGTLGTQYF
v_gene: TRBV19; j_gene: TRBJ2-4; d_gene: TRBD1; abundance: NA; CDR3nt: TGTGCCAGTAGCCTTATACCGGGACAGGGATTCGGGTGGAACATTCAGTACTTC; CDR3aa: CASSLIPGQGFGWNIQYF
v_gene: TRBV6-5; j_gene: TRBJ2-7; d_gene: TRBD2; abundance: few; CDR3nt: TGTGCCAGCAGTTATCGACTAGCGGGCTCCTACGAGCAGTACTTC; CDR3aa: CASSYRLAGSYEQYF
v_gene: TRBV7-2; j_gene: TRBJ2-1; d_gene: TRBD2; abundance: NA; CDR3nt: TGTGCCAGCAGCTTAGCGCAGGTGGTAGCGGGAGATGAGCAGTTCTTC; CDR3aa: CASSLAQVVAGDEQFF
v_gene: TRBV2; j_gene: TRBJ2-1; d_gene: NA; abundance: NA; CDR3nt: TGTGCCAGCAGTGAACTGGCAGGGGAGCAGTTCTTC; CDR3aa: CASSELAGEQFF
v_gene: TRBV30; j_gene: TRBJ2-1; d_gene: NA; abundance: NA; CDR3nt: TGTGCCTGGAGAGCCGGGACTTCGAACAATGAGCAGTTCTTC; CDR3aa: CAWRAGTSNNEQFF
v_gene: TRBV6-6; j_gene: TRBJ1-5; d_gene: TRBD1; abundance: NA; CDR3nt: TGTGCCAGCAGTACAGGGGGTTCGGGCAATCAGCCCCAGCATTTT; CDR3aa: CASSTGGSGNQPQHF